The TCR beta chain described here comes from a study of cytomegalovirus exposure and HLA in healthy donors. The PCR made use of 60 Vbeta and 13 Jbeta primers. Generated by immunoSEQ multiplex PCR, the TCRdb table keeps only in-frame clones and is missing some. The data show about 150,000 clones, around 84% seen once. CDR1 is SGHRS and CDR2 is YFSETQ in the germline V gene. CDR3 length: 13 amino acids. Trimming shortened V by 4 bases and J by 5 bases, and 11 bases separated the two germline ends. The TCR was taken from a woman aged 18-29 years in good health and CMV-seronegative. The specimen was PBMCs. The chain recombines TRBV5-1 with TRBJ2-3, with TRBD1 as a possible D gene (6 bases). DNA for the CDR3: TGCGCCAGCAGCCCGTTACAGGGAGATACGCAGTATTTT. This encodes CASSPLQGDTQYF. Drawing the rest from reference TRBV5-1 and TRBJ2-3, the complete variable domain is KAGVTQTPRYLIKTRGQQVTLSCSPISGHRSVSWYQQTPGQGLQFLFEYFSETQRNKGNFPGRFSGRQFSNSRSEMNVSTLELGDSALYLCASSPLQGDTQYFGPGTRLTVL.